What follows are 7 T cell receptor beta chains derived from one specimen sequenced in a study of shared clonotypes between healthy human individuals. Positive CCR7 selection of CD45RO-negative cells yielded the naive CD8 cells, and terminally differentiated effector memory CD45RA+ cells were excluded. Assay used: immunoSEQ multiplex PCR; TCRdb lists only in-frame clones, some missing. The sample holds over 2,000,000 clones, around 95% seen once. Source material: naive CD8+ T cells from PBMCs. The receptors come from a man younger than 35 in good health. Some clones in this sample may be carry-over from other donors' samples.

The chain links TRBV5-4 to TRBJ2-7, with TRBD2 matching over 7 bases. Germline CDR1 is SGHNT and CDR2 is YYREEE (reference sequence). The CDR3 totals 13 residues. The junction had 2 bases not matched to a gene; V was cut back by 3 bases and J by 2 bases. The CDR3 sequence: CASSYGTTYEQYF. The CDR3, as DNA: TGTGCCAGCAGCTACGGGACTACCTACGAGCAGTACTTC.

CDR3 DNA: TGCAGCGTTGAAGTTGTGGACAGGGGGGACGAGCAGTACTTC. Its protein product is CSVEVVDRGDEQYF. V gene TRBV29-1 combines with J gene TRBJ2-7; 10 bases line up with TRBD1. In germline, CDR1 is SQVTM, CDR2 ANQGSEA. This CDR3 region has 14 residues. The J segment lost 5 bases and the V segment lost 1 base, leaving 5 bases of the junction unmatched.

The J gene is TRBJ2-7, the V gene TRBV27, with TRBD2 identical over 7 bases. The germline CDR1 and CDR2 sequences are MNHEY and SMNVEV (reference sequence). The CDR3 spans 15 residues. V shed 6 bases, J shed 2 bases, and the junction held 10 bases outside the gene matches. CDR3 in amino acids: CASRLLAPQPYEQYF. Written as DNA, the CDR3 is TGTGCCAGCAGGCTACTAGCGCCTCAACCCTACGAGCAGTACTTC.

The chain joins TRBV9 to TRBJ2-7, with TRBD2 as a possible D gene (5 bases). With 4 bases removed from V and 7 bases from J, the gap between germline ends came to 9 bases. Germline V lookup: CDR1 SGDLS, CDR2 YYNGEE. The CDR3 has 11 residues. CDR3 in DNA: TGTGCCAGCAGCAACCCGGGGGAGCAGTACTTC. It codes for CASSNPGEQYF.

The CDR3 region is CASSSILTGYEQYF. The CDR3 DNA follows: TGTGCCAGCAGCTCAATCCTTACAGGCTACGAGCAGTACTTC. This chain uses TRBV5-4 with TRBJ2-7, with D perhaps matching TRBD1 (5 bases). V dropped 3 bases and J dropped 3 bases, with 13 bases sitting between them. The CDR3 loop spans 14 amino acids. Germline V lookup: CDR1 SGHNT, CDR2 YYREEE (reference sequence).

The rearrangement uses TRBV9 and TRBJ1-3, with D perhaps matching TRBD1 (5 bases). CDR1 and CDR2 (germline): SGDLS, YYNGEE. The CDR3 extends over 15 amino acids. The ends were cut back, 0 bases at V and 6 bases at J, with 13 bases in the middle. For the CDR3, the DNA is TGTGCCAGCAGCGTAGATGGGGGAGGTGAAAACACCATATATTTT. Protein: CASSVDGGGENTIYF. Variable domain in full (rest from reference TRBV9 and TRBJ1-3): DSGVTQTPKHLITATGQRVTLRCSPRSGDLSVYWYQQSLDQGLQFLIQYYNGEERAKGNILERFSAQQFPDLHSELNLSSLELGDSALYFCASSVDGGGENTIYFGEGSWLTVV.

The chain employs TRBV13 and TRBJ2-2; D perhaps matches TRBD2 (5 bases). The V gene's germline CDR1 is PRHDT and CDR2 FYEKMQ (reference sequence). CDR3 length: 16 amino acids. V was trimmed by 4 bases and J by 3 bases, leaving 15 bases between them. Here the CDR3 reads CASSSRGGLHTGELFF. The CDR3 DNA reads as TGTGCCAGCAGCTCTCGTGGAGGCCTTCACACCGGGGAGCTGTTTTTT.